What follows are 5 T cell receptor beta chains derived from one specimen sequenced in a study of T-cell memory formation after mild COVID-19. MiXCR, run by TCRdb on the 5' RACE reads, gives a single entry per CDR3 protein. The data contain about 240,000 distinct CDR3 sequences, 8.5% to 9.5% of them singletons. Source material: PBMCs or a T cell subset sorted from them (not recorded which). All receptors derive from a man aged 18-30 years who had mild COVID-19 (a few samples of this study predate the infection). Cell type and time point are not known.

This clonotype has ten or more counts. The chain combines TRBV12-3 or TRBV12-4 with TRBJ2-1; TRBD1 agrees at 9 bases. V lost 5 bases to trimming and J lost 5 bases; unmatched junction nucleotides: 4. The CDR3 runs to 14 residues. CDR3 nucleotide sequence: TGTGCCAGCAGTCCCGGGACAGGGCACAATGAGCAGTTCTTC. The encoded protein is CASSPGTGHNEQFF.

The chain is built from TRBV12-3 or TRBV12-4 and TRBJ1-2, with D hard to call. CDR3 length equals 11 residues. Trimming shortened V by 6 bases and J by 3 bases, and 5 bases separated the two germline ends. The CDR3 DNA is TGTGCCAGCAGCCGGCACTATGGCTACACCTTC. This encodes CASSRHYGYTF.

The rearrangement joins TRBV6-2 or TRBV6-3 to TRBJ1-1, with 7 bases identical to TRBD1. Germline assignment: CDR1 MNHEY and CDR2 SVGEGT. This CDR3 region has 14 residues. V gave up 4 bases and J gave up 6 bases; unmatched junction bases: 8. CDR3 protein: CASSFTGTVSEAFF. CDR3 nucleotide sequence: TGTGCCAGCAGTTTCACCGGGACAGTGTCTGAAGCTTTCTTT.

The J gene is TRBJ1-1, the V gene TRBV3-1; maybe TRBD1 (5 bases). V was cut by 0 bases and J by 5 bases, with 13 bases left in between. CDR3 length: 15 residues. The germline CDR1 and CDR2 sequences are LGHDT and YNNKEL (reference sequence). This CDR3 reads CASSQDKQGGTEAFF. CDR3 nucleotides: TGTGCCAGCAGCCAAGACAAGCAGGGTGGAACTGAAGCTTTCTTT.

V gene TRBV28 combines with J gene TRBJ2-1, with D uncertain. V was clipped by 4 bases and J by 7 bases, with 11 bases between them. CDR3 length: 13 amino acids. CDR1 and CDR2 from the germline V gene are MDHEN and SYDVKM. The CDR3 spells CASSWTVTNEQFF. CDR3 DNA sequence: TGTGCCAGCAGTTGGACGGTTACGAATGAGCAGTTCTTC.